This T cell receptor (beta chain) originates from a study of radiotherapy plus CTLA-4 blockade in lung cancer. CDR3 length equals 14 residues. The V end lost 0 bases, the J end lost 2 bases, and 6 bases lay between the germline ends. Per germline, CDR1 SGHRS and CDR2 YFSETQ. Study-level points and caveats: There was expansion of tumor-derived TCR clones in blood after radiotherapy plus ipilimumab. It was early blood T cell clone dynamics, with interferon-beta, that reportedly best predicted response.

Note on this clone: As yet, its antigen is unknown.

The assay was immunoSEQ multiplex PCR, and TCRdb's table has in-frame clones only and misses some. Of around 110,000 clones listed, approximately 80% were seen once; the top ten hold around 3%. Chemo-refractory metastatic non-small-cell lung cancer patients underwent focal radiation alongside CTLA-4 blockade with ipilimumab. This receptor was obtained from a human donor with non-small cell lung cancer that progressed on radiotherapy plus ipilimumab. Some clones in this sample may be carry-over from other donors' samples. The starting material was peripheral blood, obtained from a patient treated with radiotherapy plus ipilimumab. This chain uses TRBV5-1 with TRBJ1-3, with no clear D. Written as DNA, the CDR3 is TGCGCCAGCAGCTTGGGAGGGACTGGAAACACCATATATTTT. Protein product: CASSLGGTGNTIYF. The full variable domain, in which reference TRBV5-1 and TRBJ1-3 provide the parts outside the CDR3, is KAGVTQTPRYLIKTRGQQVTLSCSPISGHRSVSWYQQTPGQGLQFLFEYFSETQRNKGNFPGRFSGRQFSNSRSEMNVSTLELGDSALYLCASSLGGTGNTIYFGEGSWLTVV.